This T cell receptor (beta chain) was obtained from a study of Tregs in tolerant kidney transplant recipients. General study points: Activated donor B cell expansion appeared to reveal the most relevant donor-specific TCRbeta repertoire. No direct test of biological reproducibility was done here. Findings come from small patient numbers and require larger validation.

Here immunoSEQ multiplex PCR was the method, and the copy in TCRdb shows in-frame clones only, minus some. The data contain tens of thousands of clones, under 95% of them seen just once; the ten biggest clones take up 0.7%. An overnight rest at 37°C with 200 IU/ml IL-2 preceded regulatory T cell sorting from thawed PBMCs. To note about this clone: The antigen is not known.

V was trimmed by 2 bases and J by 1 base, leaving 12 bases between them. CDR1 and CDR2 from the germline V gene are WNHNN and SYGVQD (reference sequence). The length of the CDR3 is 15 residues. Sequencing was done on a sample of Tregs from blood. This TCR was sampled from a human donor in good health. The chain combines TRBV10-1 with TRBJ2-7; either TRBD1 or TRBD2 may fit D (5 bases each). CDR3 protein: CASSETGTVSYEQYF. Here the CDR3 DNA reads TGCGCCAGCAGTGAGACCGGGACGGTATCCTACGAGCAGTACTTC.